The 18 T cell receptor beta chains presented below share a single source sample, sequenced in a study of STAT5B mutations in CD4+ large granular lymphocyte leukemia (dated by TCRdb to between 2020 and 2023). The library was generated by the immunoSEQ multiplex PCR assay. The immuneACCESS repertoire file appears here via TCRdb, limited to in-frame rearrangements. These files lack a portion of the clones; in checked studies, under half of the deficit traces to unresolved V genes, and the cause of the others is not known. The sample contains 25,000 to 30,000 clones, just under 80% of them found a single time. The biggest ten clones account for around 0.99% of the sample. The sample taken for sequencing was CD4+ T cells from blood buffy coats. These receptors originate from a human donor in good health.

The genes are TRBV4-2 and TRBJ2-5, with D possibly matching TRBD2 (6 bases). The CDR3 consists of 17 residues. V lost 0 bases to trimming and J lost 2 bases, with 16 bases between them. Germline CDR1 reads LGHNA; CDR2 reads YNFKEQ. CDR3: CASSQDAPLAVQETQYF. CDR3 nucleotide sequence: TGTGCCAGCAGCCAAGATGCCCCACTAGCCGTACAAGAGACCCAGTACTTC.

V usage is TRBV5-4 and J usage is TRBJ2-5; either TRBD1 or TRBD2 may fit D (5 bases each). The V gene's germline CDR1 is SGHNT and CDR2 YYREEE (reference sequence). The V end was cut by 10 bases, the J end by 1 base, with 14 bases between. The CDR3 consists of 13 residues. CDR3 residues: CAWGSGGQETQYF. In DNA form, the CDR3 reads TGTGCCTGGGGGTCGGGCGGCCAAGAGACCCAGTACTTC.

The chain has TRBV5-8 and TRBJ1-5; D is ambiguous. CDR3 length: 16 amino acids. The V and J ends lost 4 bases and 6 bases respectively, with 20 bases between them. CDR1 and CDR2 (germline): SGHTS, YDEGEE. Here the CDR3 DNA reads TGTGCCAGCAGCCTGGGGAGCCAAGAGGGAATTCAGCCCCAGCATTTT. This sequence encodes CASSLGSQEGIQPQHF.

J is TRBJ2-1 and V is TRBV15; no clear D gene. Germline V gene data show CDR1 as LNHNV and CDR2 as YYDKDF (reference sequence). The length of the CDR3 is 14 residues. Trimming stripped 0 bases from V and 6 bases from J, with 9 bases between. The CDR3 is CATSRDTASNEQFF. Here the CDR3 DNA reads TGTGCCACCAGCAGAGATACGGCCTCCAATGAGCAGTTCTTC.

V usage is TRBV6-5 and J usage is TRBJ1-1; D gene unclear. Trimming shortened V by 7 bases and J by 4 bases, and 16 bases separated the two germline ends. Germline values: CDR1 MNHEY, CDR2 SVGAGI. The CDR3 extends over 14 amino acids. The CDR3: CASKGPYAFTEAFF. CDR3 coding DNA: TGTGCCAGCAAGGGTCCCTATGCGTTCACTGAAGCTTTCTTT.

The DNA for the CDR3 is TGTGCCAGCTCACCACCTCTCGCGGCCCAAGAAGGCACCGGGGAGCTGTTTTTT. It specifies CASSPPLAAQEGTGELFF. The chain is built from TRBV18 and TRBJ2-2, with unresolved D. CDR1 and CDR2 (germline): KGHSH, LQKENI. Trimming pared 0 bases from V and 4 bases from J, leaving 18 bases between. The CDR3 runs 18 residues.

The V and J genes are TRBV7-2 and TRBJ2-2, with TRBD2 identical over 7 bases. This CDR3 has 15 residues. The germline gives CDR1 SGHTA, CDR2 FQGNSA. V shed 1 base and J 6 bases; nucleotides not matched to a gene: 5. The chain's CDR3 is CASSLDSRGAGELFF. Written as DNA, the CDR3 is TGTGCCAGCAGCTTAGACAGTCGGGGGGCCGGGGAGCTGTTTTTT.

This clone occurred a few times. The chain couples TRBV10-3 to TRBJ2-1; 9 bases fit TRBD1. Losses at the gene ends were 4 bases for V and 8 bases for J; bases not matched to a gene: 0. Germline CDR1 is ENHRY and CDR2 is SYGVKD. The CDR3 consists of 12 residues. As DNA, the CDR3 is TGTGCCATCAGTGGGACAGGGGATGAGCAGTTCTTC. It translates to CAISGTGDEQFF.

The chain recombines TRBV18 with TRBJ1-1; D unclear. In germline, CDR1 is KGHSH, CDR2 LQKENI. V was shortened by 3 bases and J by 2 bases, with 13 bases between the two germline ends. This CDR3 has 15 residues. CDR3 sequence reads: CASSPLPAPNTEAFF. The CDR3 region has the DNA TGTGCCAGCTCACCCCTACCGGCACCTAACACTGAAGCTTTCTTT.

The genes are TRBV6-1 and TRBJ2-1; D gene ambiguous. The CDR3 totals 14 residues. Trimming left V 9 bases short and J 0 bases short, with 12 bases between. The V gene's germline CDR1 is MNHNS and CDR2 SASEGT. In DNA form, the CDR3 reads TGTGCCAGTGGGCAGGCCTCCTCCTACAATGAGCAGTTCTTC. Protein product: CASGQASSYNEQFF.

This clone was observed a single time. CDR3 coding DNA: TGCAGCGTTGGGGGCATTCTCCATGGCTACACCTTC. Translating gives CSVGGILHGYTF. The rearrangement joins TRBV29-1 to TRBJ1-2, with a tentative D call TRBD1 (5 bases). Germline V gene data show CDR1 as SQVTM and CDR2 as ANQGSEA. The CDR3 has 12 amino acids. The V gene lost 4 bases and the J gene lost 6 bases, with 12 bases spanning the gap.

This clone was recorded a few times. The genes are TRBV10-3 and TRBJ1-5; no clear D. The V gene lost 0 bases and the J gene lost 5 bases, with 8 bases spanning the gap. The germline V gene has CDR1 ENHRY and CDR2 SYGVKD. The CDR3 contains 14 residues. The CDR3 DNA follows: TGTGCCATCAGTGAGTCGTCGGATTATCAGCCCCAGCATTTT. Translating it yields CAISESSDYQPQHF.

The chain is built from TRBV2 and TRBJ2-5; unclear D gene. Trimming took off 7 bases at V and 1 base at J, with 10 bases between the two ends. The CDR3 runs 13 residues. Germline CDR1 reads SNHLY; CDR2 reads FYNNEI. CDR3 nucleotide sequence: TGTGCCAGCACTTTTGGACCCCAAGAGACCCAGTACTTC. Translating it yields CASTFGPQETQYF.

This clone has just a few counts. V is TRBV11-1 and J is TRBJ1-1; D possibly corresponds to TRBD1 (6 bases). The CDR3 has 14 residues. Germline-derived CDR1 and CDR2 are SGHAT and FQDESV (reference sequence). Trimming removed 4 bases at V and 6 bases at J, with 15 bases between. The CDR3: CASSWGHGSAEAFF. CDR3 nucleotides: TGTGCCAGCAGCTGGGGACACGGATCCGCTGAAGCTTTCTTT. Based on the CDR3 plus reference TRBV11-1 and TRBJ1-1, the full variable domain is EAEVAQSPRYKITEKSQAVAFWCDPISGHATLYWYRQILGQGPELLVQFQDESVVDDSQLPKDRFSAERLKGVDSTLKIQPAELGDSAMYLCASSWGHGSAEAFFGQGTRLTVV.

The chain employs TRBV5-6 and TRBJ1-6, with D unclear. Germline values: CDR1 SGHDT, CDR2 YYEEEE. V shed 5 bases and J shed 3 bases, with 15 bases lying between them. This CDR3 region has 16 residues. CDR3 in DNA: TGTGCCAGCAGGCCGGGCGGCTGGGACTATAATTCACCCCTCCACTTT. This sequence encodes CASRPGGWDYNSPLHF.

The CDR3 DNA sequence: TGTGCCAGCTCACCCGCGGCGGTCACCTACAATGAGCAGTTCTTC. This codes for CASSPAAVTYNEQFF. The chain has TRBV18 and TRBJ2-1; no firm D call. V dropped 3 bases and J dropped 2 bases, with 11 bases sitting between them. Germline CDR1 KGHSH, CDR2 LQKENI. The CDR3 runs to 15 residues.

The chain carries TRBV2 and TRBJ1-2, with TRBD1 matching 7 bases. Germline V CDR1 and CDR2: SNHLY, FYNNEI. The CDR3 runs to 15 residues. With 6 bases clipped from V and 0 bases from J, the junction kept 7 bases outside the gene matches. CDR3 nucleotide sequence: TGTGCCAGCAGCGGTGGGACAGCTACTAACTATGGCTACACCTTC. The encoded protein is CASSGGTATNYGYTF.

The chain combines TRBV19 with TRBJ1-3; D uncertain. Germline V gene lookup returns CDR1 LNHDA and CDR2 SQIVND (reference sequence). V dropped 8 bases and J dropped 4 bases, with 15 bases sitting between them. CDR3 length: 14 amino acids. The CDR3 sequence: CASGKTVIGNTIYF. The CDR3 DNA is TGTGCCAGTGGGAAGACTGTAATCGGAAACACCATATATTTT.